This T cell receptor beta chain was captured in a study of CD8+ T cells in alopecia areata. The CDR3 sequence is 14 residues long. From germline, CDR1 is MNHEY and CDR2 SMNVEV (reference sequence). cDNA reverse transcribed from extracted RNA served as the sequencing template. Data came from immunoSEQ multiplex PCR; TCRdb stores just in-frame clones and leaves some out. The top ten hold under 14% of the sample, which has some 4,800 clones, roughly 60% seen once. Treatment defined: oral pan-JAK inhibitor, 5-10 mg twice daily. Alopecia areata patients gave lesional scalp punch biopsies and peripheral blood samples.

This sequence originates from a human donor with alopecia areata. Source: skin, taken at approximately week 36, from a patient treated with tofacitinib. V is TRBV27 and J is TRBJ2-5, with D perhaps TRBD1 (6 bases). The J call may be mistaken, given a closer DNA end match to TRBJ2-7. CDR3 amino acids: CASSPWTATYEQYF. The CDR3 nucleotides read TGTGCCAGCAGTCCTTGGACAGCGACCTACGAGCAGTACTTC.